The 20 T cell receptor beta chains reported below all come from one sample, sequenced in a study of T cells in tuberculosis. The sample's time point: new active TB diagnosis, blood taken before or within 7 days of starting treatment. Assay used: immunoSEQ multiplex PCR; TCRdb lists only in-frame clones, some missing. This sample has approximately 53,000 clones, with nearly 95% found just once. The sample was PBMCs, taken at tuberculosis diagnosis. The receptors originated from an adult with tuberculosis.

This chain links TRBV7-2 with TRBJ1-1; the match to TRBD1 covers 7 bases. The CDR3 spans 16 residues. Germline V gene lookup returns CDR1 SGHTA and CDR2 FQGNSA. Losses at the gene ends were 4 bases for V and 1 base for J; bases not matched to a gene: 9. In DNA, the CDR3 is TGTGCCAGCAGCTCGCCGATCCGGGACAGGAACACTGAAGCTTTCTTT. It encodes CASSSPIRDRNTEAFF.

The chain uses TRBV28 and TRBJ2-7, with D maybe TRBD2 (5 bases). CDR1 MDHEN and CDR2 SYDVKM come from the germline V gene. This CDR3 is 13 amino acids long. Trimming removed 5 bases at V and 2 bases at J, with 10 bases between. This chain's CDR3 is CASSPRGPYEQYF. CDR3 coding DNA: TGTGCCAGCAGTCCCCGCGGGCCCTACGAGCAGTACTTC.

This clone showed up just once. This chain connects TRBV6-5 to TRBJ2-7, with D uncertain. The CDR3 extends over 13 amino acids. The ends were cut back, 7 bases at V and 0 bases at J, with 10 bases in the middle. The germline V gene encodes CDR1 MNHEY and CDR2 SVGAGI. CDR3 DNA sequence: TGTGCCAGCACCTCTACGAGCTCCTACGAGCAGTACTTC. Its protein is CASTSTSSYEQYF.

This rearrangement joins TRBV9 to TRBJ2-1; 12 nucleotides line up with TRBD2. Per the germline V gene, CDR1 is SGDLS and CDR2 is YYNGEE. The V segment lost 1 base and the J segment 16 bases; nucleotides outside the gene matches: 6. The CDR3 is 13 amino acids. For the CDR3, the DNA is TGTGCCAGCAGCGTACTAGCGGGAGGGGGGATTTTCTTC. Its protein product is CASSVLAGGGIFF.

V gene TRBV7-2 combines with J gene TRBJ1-1, with TRBD1 matching over 7 bases. V trimming: 3 bases; J trimming: 4 bases; junction bases outside the gene matches: 5. Per the germline V gene, CDR1 is SGHTA and CDR2 is FQGNSA. The CDR3 is 14 amino acids. In nucleotides, the CDR3 is TGTGCCAGCAGCTTCCGACAGGGAAGCACTGAAGCTTTCTTT. Protein: CASSFRQGSTEAFF.

The chain recombines TRBV5-1 with TRBJ1-2; D unclear. The CDR3 extends over 15 amino acids. V was shortened by 4 bases and J by 4 bases, with 17 bases between the two germline ends. Germline lookup yields CDR1 SGHRS and CDR2 YFSETQ. The CDR3: CASSPVGGNVYGYTF. The CDR3 DNA follows: TGCGCCAGCAGCCCCGTCGGAGGAAACGTCTATGGCTACACCTTC.

This sequence joins TRBV5-1 and TRBJ2-1; a weak D match, TRBD2 (6 bases). Trimming took 3 bases from V and 0 from J, leaving 13 bases between them. CDR3 length equals 16 residues. Looked up from germline, CDR1 is SGHRS and CDR2 is YFSETQ. The CDR3 reads CASSSIDGSSYNEQFF. CDR3 nucleotides: TGCGCCAGCAGCTCCATTGACGGGAGCTCCTACAATGAGCAGTTCTTC.

V gene TRBV10-2 combines with J gene TRBJ1-2; D remains unclear. The CDR3 runs to 15 residues. Trimming stripped 4 bases from V and 4 bases from J, with 16 bases between. Germline CDR1 WSHSY, CDR2 SAAADI. The CDR3 coding sequence is TGCGCCAGCAGTGGCAAGGCGGGGTTAGTCTATGGCTACACCTTC. It is translated as CASSGKAGLVYGYTF.

The rearrangement uses TRBV4-1 and TRBJ2-3; 11 positions match TRBD2. V dropped 0 bases and J dropped 4; count of bases not matched to a gene: 3. The germline V gene encodes CDR1 MGHRA and CDR2 YSYEKL. The length of the CDR3 is 16 residues. CDR3 DNA sequence: TGCGCCAGCAGCCAAGATTCTAGCGGGAGGTCAGATACGCAGTATTTT. Translation: CASSQDSSGRSDTQYF.

The V call is TRBV2, the J call TRBJ2-4; weak D call: TRBD1 (5 bases). V dropped 6 bases and J dropped 1 base, with 19 bases sitting between them. The CDR3 is 17 amino acids. Germline V gives CDR1 SNHLY, CDR2 FYNNEI. The CDR3 DNA reads TGTGCCAGCAGGGACACCTCAGGGCTGGGGGCCAAAAACATTCAGTACTTC. Translating it yields CASRDTSGLGAKNIQYF.

This sequence joins TRBV30 and TRBJ2-1, with 10 nucleotides matching TRBD2. Germline V lookup: CDR1 GTSNPN, CDR2 SVGIG (reference sequence). The CDR3 has 16 amino acids. Trimming at V came to 4 bases and at J to 2 bases, leaving 8 bases not matched to a gene. Written as DNA, the CDR3 is TGTGCCTGGACCGCTCCAGCGGGAGGGCCCTACAATGAGCAGTTCTTC. Its protein product is CAWTAPAGGPYNEQFF.

The chain couples TRBV6-5 to TRBJ2-3, with D perhaps TRBD1 (7 bases). The germline gives CDR1 MNHEY, CDR2 SVGAGI. V was pared by 6 bases and J by 1 base, with 14 bases between. The CDR3 spans 15 residues. CDR3 loop: CASSRTGLRTDTQYF. CDR3 sequence (DNA): TGTGCCAGCAGCAGGACAGGACTACGCACAGATACGCAGTATTTT.

The V call is TRBV6-6, the J call TRBJ1-2; maybe TRBD1 (5 bases). The V end was cut by 2 bases, the J end by 0 bases, with 13 bases between. CDR3 length equals 16 residues. Germline V gene lookup returns CDR1 MNHNY and CDR2 SVGAGI (reference sequence). CDR3 loop: CASSYGTDYSNYGYTF. The CDR3 DNA reads as TGTGCCAGCAGTTACGGGACGGACTATTCTAACTATGGCTACACCTTC.

The V and J genes are TRBV10-3 and TRBJ2-2; D not resolved. V was clipped by 4 bases and J by 5 bases, with 17 bases between them. The length of the CDR3 is 16 residues. Per germline, CDR1 ENHRY and CDR2 SYGVKD. The CDR3 sequence: CAISVSSAEVTGELFF. CDR3 DNA sequence: TGTGCCATCAGTGTCTCCAGCGCTGAGGTTACCGGGGAGCTGTTTTTT.

The rearrangement joins TRBV19 to TRBJ1-1; no definite D call. Looked up from germline, CDR1 is LNHDA and CDR2 is SQIVND (reference sequence). The CDR3 sequence is 14 residues long. V was pared by 1 base and J by 3 bases, with 9 bases between. CDR3 region: CASSIGRWDTEAFF. DNA of the CDR3: TGTGCCAGTAGTATAGGCAGGTGGGACACTGAAGCTTTCTTT.

This chain links TRBV5-1 with TRBJ2-5; unclear D gene. Germline assignment: CDR1 SGHRS and CDR2 YFSETQ. V lost 1 base and J 3 bases, leaving 4 bases between the germline ends. This CDR3 has 12 amino acids. CDR3 sequence: CASSLREETQYF. CDR3 coding DNA: TGCGCCAGCAGCTTGAGAGAAGAGACCCAGTACTTC.

The rearrangement uses TRBV9 and TRBJ2-6; 9 bases agree with TRBD2. This CDR3 region has 22 residues. The germline V gene encodes CDR1 SGDLS and CDR2 YYNGEE. With V trimmed by 3 bases and J by 0 bases, 19 bases remained unmatched. The CDR3 DNA is TGTGCCAGCAGCGGAAGGGGGGTACGGTCTAGCGGGACGCTCTCTGGGGCCAACGTCCTGACTTTC. It specifies CASSGRGVRSSGTLSGANVLTF.

This clone has just one count. V usage is TRBV19 and J usage is TRBJ2-1; D is possibly TRBD2 (5 bases). Germline lookup yields CDR1 LNHDA and CDR2 SQIVND (reference sequence). V lost 7 bases and J 5 bases, leaving 9 bases between the germline ends. The CDR3 sequence is 12 residues long. This CDR3 reads CASTWRNNEQFF. For the CDR3, the DNA is TGTGCCAGTACATGGAGGAACAATGAGCAGTTCTTC. The entire variable domain, with the rest obtained from reference TRBV19 and TRBJ2-1, is as follows: DGGITQSPKYLFRKEGQNVTLSCEQNLNHDAMYWYRQDPGQGLRLIYYSQIVNDFQKGDIAEGYSVSREKKESFPLTVTSAQKNPTAFYLCASTWRNNEQFFGPGTRLTVL.

This clone was detected only once. The chain uses TRBV6-6 and TRBJ2-7; 7 positions agree with TRBD2. Germline V CDR1 and CDR2: MNHNY, SVGAGI (reference sequence). This CDR3 is built from 15 residues. V shed 5 bases and J 0 bases; nucleotides not matched to a gene: 7. The CDR3 region is CASSPAGLGSYEQYF. The CDR3 DNA is TGTGCCAGCAGTCCAGCGGGGCTCGGCTCCTACGAGCAGTACTTC.

On this clone itself: Germline and junction disagree at one end, which may indicate a read error. The chain combines TRBV5-6 with TRBJ1-3; TRBD1 matches at 7 bases. Germline CDR1 reads SGHDT; CDR2 reads YYEEEE. CDR3 size: 14 residues. Written as DNA, the CDR3 is TGTGCCAGCAACTTGGGACAGACGAGAAACACCATATATTTT. Its translation: CASNLGQTRNTIYF.